This T cell receptor beta chain emerged from a study of shared clonotypes between healthy human individuals. Trimming removed 6 bases from V and 2 bases from J, with 8 bases in between. Per the germline V gene, CDR1 is LNHDA and CDR2 is SQIVND (reference sequence). This CDR3 has 13 amino acids. Input per replicate PCR of unsorted PBMC was roughly 300 ng DNA, corresponding to 25,000 to 30,000 T cell genomes. Sequencing on ten immunoSEQ deep assay plates was performed for unsorted PBMC DNA. Produced via immunoSEQ multiplex PCR; TCRdb's table is partial and in-frame only. The sample contains about 500,000 clones, roughly three quarters of which appear only once.

This TCR came from a woman between 35 and 50 years old in good health. Some clones in this sample may be carry-over from other donors' samples. The sample was PBMCs. The chain employs TRBV19 and TRBJ1-3; D is ambiguous. CDR3 region: CASRPGAGNTIYF. The DNA of the CDR3 is TGTGCCAGTAGACCCGGGGCTGGAAACACCATATATTTT.